This TCR beta chain stems from a study of blood T cell repertoires in COVID-19. Study information: Collection of acute and convalescent COVID-19 samples took place in the United States, Italy and Spain. Sources were T cells, B-cell-depleted T cells, or PBMCs; the material itself was cDNA or gDNA.

In the original analysis: Reference gene primer amplification yielded estimated nucleated cell counts. Data came from immunoSEQ multiplex PCR; TCRdb stores just in-frame clones and leaves some out. Clone size and V and J calls were adopted from that table, with D and trimming inferred from the DNA. The data contain around 310,000 clones, approximately 90% of them singletons. V trimming: 5 bases; J trimming: 0 bases; junction bases outside the gene matches: 6. CDR1 and CDR2 (germline): SGHVS, FNYEAQ. This CDR3 is built from 15 residues. This TCR was sampled from a woman aged 45-65 years with active or convalescent COVID-19. The chain is built from TRBV7-6 and TRBJ2-5; TRBD1 agrees at 7 bases. Sample: peripheral blood. CDR3 in DNA: TGTGCCAGCAGCCTACTCGACAGGGACCAAGAGACCCAGTACTTC. Protein: CASSLLDRDQETQYF. The full variable domain, its missing parts supplied by reference TRBV7-6 and TRBJ2-5, is GAGVSQSPRYKVTKRGQDVALRCDPISGHVSLYWYRQALGQGPEFLTYFNYEAQQDKSGLPNDRFSAERPEGSISTLTIQRTEQRDSAMYRCASSLLDRDQETQYFGPGTRLLVL.